This TCR beta chain was recorded in a study of identical twins. The CDR3 runs to 14 residues. V dropped 10 bases and J dropped 4; count of bases not matched to a gene: 13. CDR1 is MDHEN, CDR2 SYDVKM, per germline. General study points: Whereas memory repertoires showed no such difference, abundant cord blood beta clonotypes carried fewer insertions.

MiXCR, applied by TCRdb to the 5' RACE reads, yields one record per CDR3 protein. Seen here are about 570,000 distinct CDR3 sequences, just under 10% observed once, and the top ten hold roughly 3%. This clonotype was seen more than once but under ten times. The target antigen is unknown. In addition, the sample was reused for a study of yellow fever vaccine responses in identical twins.

The sequencing sample was made of PBMCs. The TCR sequence derives from a woman aged 18-35 years in good health. The chain has TRBV28 and TRBJ2-7; 7 bases are shared with TRBD2. CDR3 in amino acids: CATSAGVNLYEQYF. CDR3 nucleotide sequence: TGTGCCACATCTGCGGGAGTGAATCTGTACGAGCAGTACTTC.